The 7 T cell receptor beta chains below all came from one sample that was sequenced in a study of blood T cell repertoires in COVID-19. The assay was immunoSEQ multiplex PCR, and TCRdb's table has in-frame clones only and misses some. This sample has around 150,000 clones, with 82% found just once. The sample comprised peripheral blood. These receptors came from a woman aged 40 to 50 with COVID-19, enrolled during active disease.

The chain employs TRBV3-1 (or the pseudogene TRBV3-2) and TRBJ2-5; 12 nucleotides line up with TRBD2. CDR3 length: 17 amino acids. Germline trimming cut 5 bases from V and 0 bases from J; bases unmatched to any gene: 7. The germline gives CDR1 LGHDT, CDR2 YNNKEL (reference sequence). CDR3 sequence (DNA): TGTGCCAGCAGCAAGGCTCTAGCGGGAGGGTACCAAGAGACCCAGTACTTC. Amino acids: CASSKALAGGYQETQYF.

The V gene is TRBV27, the J gene TRBJ2-3; 7 bases match TRBD2. Losses at the gene ends were 3 bases for V and 4 bases for J; bases not matched to a gene: 7. Germline CDR1 and CDR2: MNHEY and SMNVEV (reference sequence). The CDR3 has 15 amino acids. This chain's CDR3 is CASSLGGARADTQYF. The CDR3 coding sequence is TGTGCCAGCAGTTTGGGAGGGGCAAGGGCAGATACGCAGTATTTT.

The CDR3 nucleotides read TGTGCCAGCAGCTTGAAGCAGGGTATCCACGAGCAGTACTTC. Amino acid sequence: CASSLKQGIHEQYF. The rearrangement links TRBV5-6 to TRBJ2-7; tentatively, D is TRBD1 (5 bases). Germline V gene data show CDR1 as SGHDT and CDR2 as YYEEEE. V lost 1 base and J 5 bases, leaving 13 bases between the germline ends. The CDR3 is 14 residues long.

J is TRBJ1-3 and V is TRBV30, with TRBD1 identical over 8 bases. Germline loops: CDR1 GTSNPN, CDR2 SVGIG (reference sequence). V lost 8 bases and J lost 2; bases outside the gene matches: 14. CDR3 length equals 16 residues. The CDR3 region is CAGQGARSGPGNTIYF. DNA of the CDR3: TGTGCCGGCCAGGGGGCTCGATCGGGTCCTGGAAACACCATATATTTT.

CDR3 residues: CASSRQGIYEQYF. CDR3 nucleotide sequence: TGTGCCAGCAGCAGACAGGGAATCTACGAGCAGTACTTC. J is TRBJ2-7 and V is TRBV12-3 or TRBV12-4; TRBD1 matches at 7 bases. V was clipped by 6 bases and J by 3 bases; unmatched bases: 5. The CDR3 sequence is 13 residues long.

The gene calls are TRBV29-1 and TRBJ2-1; 11 nucleotides agree with TRBD1. The V gene's germline CDR1 is SQVTM and CDR2 ANQGSEA. Trimming took 1 base from V and 8 from J; bases not matched to a gene: 10. The CDR3 has 16 amino acids. The CDR3 bases are TGCAGCGTTGAAGCGGCCGGGACAGGGGGAATTTATGAGCAGTTCTTC. This encodes CSVEAAGTGGIYEQFF.

The V and J genes are TRBV19 and TRBJ1-4; D possibly corresponds to TRBD1 (6 bases). Trimming cost V 6 bases and J 10 bases, with 24 bases left between them. This CDR3 spans 16 amino acids. From germline, CDR1 is LNHDA and CDR2 SQIVND (reference sequence). In nucleotides, the CDR3 is TGTGCCAGTAGGGCGCGGACAGCCCAAAGGGCGGGAAAACTGTTTTTT. Protein product: CASRARTAQRAGKLFF.